The clone carrying this T cell receptor (beta chain) has ten or more counts. The data were taken from a study of T cells in Graves' hyperthyroidism and ophthalmopathy. CDR3 length: 13 residues. V dropped 4 bases and J dropped 5 bases, with 10 bases sitting between them. CDR1 is SGDLS, CDR2 YYNGEE, per germline. Amplification of TCR beta CDR3 regions used RNA as the template. The HTBI set primed first-round TCR CDR3 RT-PCR. TCRdb called the multiplex PCR reads again in MiXCR, with one record for every CDR3 protein. The sample shows some 600,000 distinct CDR3 sequences, more than 11% of them seen only once.

The chain employs TRBV9 and TRBJ2-1; TRBD2 is a possible D gene (5 bases). Sequenced material: blood. The source is a woman between 25 and 40 years old with Graves' hyperthyroidism that later progressed to Graves' ophthalmopathy. Here the CDR3 DNA reads TGTGCCAGCAGCCCCCGAGCGGACAATGAGCAGTTCTTC. Its protein is CASSPRADNEQFF.